In this sample, the clone carrying this TCR beta chain turned up a few times. The antigen is undetermined. This sample is part of a study of post-analysis software for immune sequencing data. Study-level findings and limits: There were roughly 5 TRBV segments more frequent in patients than controls, and TRBV5-6, TRBV5-1 and TRBV20-1 were among them. There was significantly lower normalized Chao1 diversity in multiple sclerosis patients than in controls. Batch-mates among the samples co-clustered strongly by F measure.

Libraries were made from TCR beta cDNA, and they carried unique molecular identifiers. Approximately 0.5 million cDNA molecules were recovered from an input of roughly 0.85 to 10 million T cells. From the PCR reads, TCRdb called clonotypes with MiXCR, one entry per CDR3 protein. The top ten hold around 0.6% of the sample, which has hundreds of thousands of distinct CDR3 sequences, less than 35% seen once. Trimming pared 4 bases from V and 4 bases from J, leaving 12 bases between. The CDR3 spans 13 residues. The germline V gene has CDR1 SGHRS and CDR2 YFSETQ. The source is a girl between 10 and 17 years old with multiple sclerosis. The chain links TRBV5-1 to TRBJ2-7; D not resolved. Material for sequencing was blood. The DNA of the CDR3 is TGCGCCAGCAGCCCGGACCCCGGATACGAGCAGTACTTC. Its protein is CASSPDPGYEQYF.